This T cell receptor (beta chain) was captured by sequencing in a study of cytomegalovirus exposure and HLA in healthy donors. Concerning this clone: Its antigen is as yet unknown.

TCRdb's table, derived via immunoSEQ multiplex PCR, lists solely in-frame clones and lacks some. Of tens of thousands of clones listed, over 85% are singletons. Trimming stripped 0 bases from V and 5 bases from J, with 12 bases between. The CDR3 is 15 amino acids. The germline V gene encodes CDR1 SGDLS and CDR2 YYNGEE. General study points: The study flagged about 150 TCR beta chains as cytomegalovirus-associated. According to a subsequent analysis, TCR clusters from the first cohort were inclined to appear together in the roughly 120 validation repertoires. Reportedly, cytomegalovirus status was diagnosed with high sensitivity and specificity.

The chain links TRBV9 to TRBJ2-1; D gene unclear. Source material: PBMCs. This clonotype was obtained from a woman aged 18-29 years in good health and CMV-seropositive. Here the CDR3 DNA reads TGTGCCAGCAGCGTAGACGGGTACAATAACAATGAGCAGTTCTTC. This codes for CASSVDGYNNNEQFF.